The 11 T cell receptor beta chains below come from one sample, sequenced in a study of T cell responses to AZD1222 COVID-19 vaccine. TCRdb's copy holds only in-frame clones and misses some; the assay was immunoSEQ multiplex PCR. The sample holds fewer than 130,000 clones, around 93% seen once. The material was peripheral blood, obtained 28 days after the second AZD1222 dose. Receptors were obtained from an adult who received the AZD1222 COVID-19 vaccine.

The V gene is TRBV5-4, the J gene TRBJ2-3; 7 positions agree with TRBD2. With V trimmed by 3 bases and J by 4 bases, 5 bases remained unmatched. Germline V gene sequence: CDR1 SGHNT, CDR2 YYREEE (reference sequence). This CDR3 comprises 14 residues. This chain's CDR3 is CASSSRLASDTQYF. Written as DNA, the CDR3 is TGTGCCAGCAGCTCCCGACTAGCATCAGATACGCAGTATTTT.

The chain uses TRBV29-1 and TRBJ1-2, with D perhaps matching TRBD1 (5 bases). The CDR3 runs 15 residues. CDR1 and CDR2 (germline): SQVTM, ANQGSEA. With 7 bases removed from V and 7 bases from J, the gap between germline ends came to 25 bases. CDR3 DNA sequence: TGCAGCGCCGCCCAGGGCGAGGGATTTTATGGTGGCTACACCTTC. Protein: CSAAQGEGFYGGYTF.

The CDR3 sequence is CASSLGGTGKGEQYF. The CDR3 DNA reads as TGCGCCAGCAGCTTGGGTGGGACAGGAAAGGGGGAGCAGTACTTC. The chain has TRBV5-1 and TRBJ2-7; TRBD1 matches 8 bases. Germline lookup yields CDR1 SGHRS and CDR2 YFSETQ. The CDR3 extends over 15 amino acids. V lost 0 bases and J lost 7; bases outside the gene matches: 9.

V is TRBV5-4 and J is TRBJ2-1; 13 positions match TRBD2. J lost 7 bases, V lost 1 base, and 8 bases had no gene match. The CDR3 has 17 residues. Germline CDR1 is SGHNT and CDR2 is YYREEE (reference sequence). CDR3 DNA: TGTGCCAGCAGCTTGACAGGACTAGCGGGGGTATCGAATGAGCAGTTCTTC. Translated, it gives CASSLTGLAGVSNEQFF.

This clone was counted only a few times. J is TRBJ1-1 and V is TRBV5-8; 9 bases are a match to TRBD1. The CDR3 is made up of 16 amino acids. Germline V gives CDR1 SGHTS, CDR2 YDEGEE. Trimming at V came to 3 bases and at J to 0 bases, leaving 6 bases not matched to a gene. CDR3 nucleotide sequence: TGTGCCAGCAGCTCCGGACAGGGGCTATTGAACACTGAAGCTTTCTTT. Its translation is CASSSGQGLLNTEAFF.

The chain carries TRBV29-1 and TRBJ1-3, with unresolved D. The CDR3 loop spans 13 amino acids. Germline V CDR1 and CDR2: SQVTM, ANQGSEA. This CDR3 reads CCGVSSSGNTIYF. DNA for the CDR3: TGCTGTGGCGTCTCGAGCTCTGGAAACACCATATATTTT.

The J gene is TRBJ1-1, the V gene TRBV20-1, with 7 bases identical to TRBD1. After removal of 3 bases from V and 5 bases from J, the junction contained 6 bases not matched to a gene. This CDR3 has 13 amino acids. CDR1 and CDR2 (germline): DFQATT, SNEGSKA (reference sequence). DNA of the CDR3: TGCAGTGCTAGTACAGGGGTTGGGACTGAAGCTTTCTTT. It specifies CSASTGVGTEAFF.

CDR3 DNA: TGCGCCAGCAGCTTGTGGACCGGACAGAACCCTAATGAAAAACTGTTTTTT. Its protein is CASSLWTGQNPNEKLFF. This rearrangement joins TRBV5-1 to TRBJ1-4, with a weak D call TRBD1 (6 bases). V was shortened by 1 base and J by 3 bases, with 16 bases between the two germline ends. Germline CDR1 SGHRS, CDR2 YFSETQ. The CDR3 has 17 residues.

The chain joins TRBV5-8 to TRBJ1-2, with TRBD1 identical over 7 bases. Germline CDR1 is SGHTS and CDR2 is YDEGEE. CDR3 length: 13 residues. Germline trimming cut 5 bases from V and 14 bases from J; bases unmatched to any gene: 15. CDR3 region: CASSLMSTGRRTF. CDR3 DNA: TGTGCCAGCAGTCTTATGTCGACAGGGCGACGGACCTTC.

The chain joins TRBV29-1 to TRBJ2-1; 9 bases fit TRBD2. Germline CDR1 and CDR2: SQVTM and ANQGSEA. This CDR3 spans 13 amino acids. With 7 bases clipped from V and 4 bases from J, the junction kept 5 bases outside the gene matches. This CDR3 is CSGNSGGYNEQFF. For the CDR3, the DNA is TGCAGCGGGAATAGCGGGGGATACAATGAGCAGTTCTTC.

The CDR3 region is CASSQDQTGPNQPQHF. The CDR3 DNA reads as TGCGCCAGCAGCCAAGATCAGACAGGGCCCAATCAGCCCCAGCATTTT. The chain employs TRBV4-1 and TRBJ1-5; 7 nucleotides match TRBD1. Trimming removed 0 bases from V and 3 bases from J; junction bases left unmatched: 5. The CDR3 runs 16 residues. Germline V lookup: CDR1 MGHRA, CDR2 YSYEKL.